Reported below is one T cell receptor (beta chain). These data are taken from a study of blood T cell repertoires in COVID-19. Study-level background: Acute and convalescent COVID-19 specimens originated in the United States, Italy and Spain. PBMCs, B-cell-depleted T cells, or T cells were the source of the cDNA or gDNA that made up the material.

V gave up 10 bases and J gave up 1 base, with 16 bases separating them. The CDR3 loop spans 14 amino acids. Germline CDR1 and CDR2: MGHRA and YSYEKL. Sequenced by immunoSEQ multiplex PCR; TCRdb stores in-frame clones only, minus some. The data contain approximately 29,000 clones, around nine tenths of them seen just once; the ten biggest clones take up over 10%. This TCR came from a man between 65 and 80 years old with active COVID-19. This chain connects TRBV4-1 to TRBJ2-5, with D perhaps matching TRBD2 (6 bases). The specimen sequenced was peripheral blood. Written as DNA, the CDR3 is TGCGCCACCAAAGGGTACGGGAGCCAAGAGACCCAGTACTTC. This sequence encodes CATKGYGSQETQYF.